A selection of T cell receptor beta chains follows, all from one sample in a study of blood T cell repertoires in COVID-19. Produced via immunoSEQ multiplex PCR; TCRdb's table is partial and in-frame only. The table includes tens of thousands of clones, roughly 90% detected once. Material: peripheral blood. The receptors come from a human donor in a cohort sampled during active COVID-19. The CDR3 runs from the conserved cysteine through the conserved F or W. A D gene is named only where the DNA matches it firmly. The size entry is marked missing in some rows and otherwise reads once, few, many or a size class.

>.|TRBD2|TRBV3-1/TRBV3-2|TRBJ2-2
CASSQVGGGPGGELFF
TGTGCCAGCAGCCAAGTAGGCGGGGGGCCCGGCGGGGAGCTGTTTTTT
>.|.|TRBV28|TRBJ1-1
CASSYTPISPEAFF
TGTGCCAGCAGTTACACCCCTATTAGCCCTGAAGCTTTCTTT
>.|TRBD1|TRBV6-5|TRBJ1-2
CASSSRQGDYGYTF
TGTGCCAGCAGTTCTCGACAGGGGGACTATGGCTACACCTTC
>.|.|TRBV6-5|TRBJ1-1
CASGGSKSNTEAFF
TGTGCCAGCGGCGGCAGTAAATCGAACACTGAAGCTTTTTTT
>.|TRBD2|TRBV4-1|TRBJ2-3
CASSQLAGGDRTQYF
TGCGCCAGCAGCCAATTAGCGGGGGGAGACCGGACGCAGTATTTT
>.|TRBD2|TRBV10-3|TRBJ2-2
CAIKGGGAAGELFF
TGTGCCATCAAGGGCGGGGGGGCCGCCGGGGAGCTGTTTTTT
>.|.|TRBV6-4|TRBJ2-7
CASSEYTYEQYF
TGTGCCAGCAGTGAATACACGTACGAGCAGTACTTC
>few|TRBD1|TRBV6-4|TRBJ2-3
CASSESGTGGTDTQYF
TGTGCCAGCAGTGAATCGGGGACAGGGGGCACAGATACGCAGTATTTT
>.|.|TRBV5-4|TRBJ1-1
CASSLGSLGPEAFF
TGTGCCAGCAGCTTGGGGTCCCTGGGGCCTGAAGCTTTCTTT
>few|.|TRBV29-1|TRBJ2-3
CSVLSGRSTDTQYF
TGCAGCGTTCTGAGCGGGCGTAGCACAGATACGCAGTATTTT
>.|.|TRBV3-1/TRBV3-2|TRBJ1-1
CASSQGTHTEAFF
TGTGCCAGCAGCCAGGGCACTCACACTGAAGCTTTCTTT
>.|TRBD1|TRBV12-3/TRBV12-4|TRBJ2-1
CASSSGGNEQFF
TGTGCCAGCAGTTCAGGGGGCAATGAGCAGTTCTTC
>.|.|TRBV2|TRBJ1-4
CASSRDIGRLFF
TGTGCCAGCAGCCGGGACATCGGTAGGCTGTTTTTT
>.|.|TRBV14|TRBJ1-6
CASSQAVLRGSYNSPLHF
TGTGCCAGCAGCCAAGCGGTTCTCCGGGGGTCCTATAATTCACCCCTCCACTTT
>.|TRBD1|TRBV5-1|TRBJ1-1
CASSAGQAGEAFF
TGCGCCAGCAGCGCCGGACAGGCCGGGGAAGCTTTCTTT
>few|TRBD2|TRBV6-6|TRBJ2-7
CASRQSGGGSSYEQYF
TGTGCCAGCAGACAGTCGGGGGGGGGCTCTTCCTACGAGCAGTACTTC
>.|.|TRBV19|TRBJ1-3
CASSDRGGYSGNTIYF
TGTGCCAGTAGTGACCGGGGTGGATACTCTGGAAACACCATATATTTT
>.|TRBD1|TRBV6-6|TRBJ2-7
CASSYATGVYEQYF
TGTGCCAGCAGTTACGCGACAGGGGTCTACGAGCAGTACTTC
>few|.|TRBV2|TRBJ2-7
CASRADSSYEQYF
TGTGCCAGCAGAGCTGACAGCTCCTACGAGCAGTACTTC
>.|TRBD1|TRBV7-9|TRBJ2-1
CASSPQGADEQFF
TGTGCCAGCAGCCCACAGGGGGCGGATGAGCAGTTCTTC
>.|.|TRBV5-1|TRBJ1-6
CASSLEGQNPNSPLHF
TGCGCCAGCAGCTTGGAAGGACAGAACCCTAATTCACCCCTCCACTTT
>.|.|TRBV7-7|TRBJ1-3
CASSPGGGAGNTIYF
TGTGCTAGCAGCCCCGGGGGAGGAGCTGGAAACACCATATATTTT
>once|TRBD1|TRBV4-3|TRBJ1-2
CASSHADRANYGYTF
TGCGCCAGCAGCCACGCGGACAGGGCTAACTATGGCTACACCTTC
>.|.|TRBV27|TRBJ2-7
CASSFTESSYEQYF
TGTGCCAGCAGTTTCACGGAGAGCTCCTACGAGCAGTACTTC
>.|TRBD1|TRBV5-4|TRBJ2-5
CASSSGQGQETQYF
TGTGCCAGCAGCTCGGGACAGGGACAAGAGACCCAGTACTTC
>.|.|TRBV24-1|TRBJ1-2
CATSEPLGGEWSYTF
TGTGCCACCAGTGAGCCCCTGGGAGGGGAGTGGAGCTACACCTTC
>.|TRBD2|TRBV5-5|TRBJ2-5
CASSSGLARTQETQYF
TGTGCCAGCAGCTCTGGACTAGCGAGGACCCAAGAGACCCAGTACTTC
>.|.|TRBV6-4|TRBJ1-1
CASSPTGNANTEAFF
TGTGCCAGTAGTCCAACGGGGAACGCGAACACTGAAGCTTTCTTT
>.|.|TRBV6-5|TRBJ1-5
CASSSGTHNQPQHF
TGTGCCAGCAGTTCCGGGACACATAATCAGCCCCAGCATTTT
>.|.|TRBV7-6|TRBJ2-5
CASSLGPSETQYF
TGTGCCAGCAGCTTAGGGCCATCGGAGACCCAGTACTTC
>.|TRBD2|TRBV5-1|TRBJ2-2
CASSPAGSGGGTGELFF
TGCGCCAGCAGCCCCGCTGGTTCGGGCGGGGGGACCGGGGAGCTGTTTTTT
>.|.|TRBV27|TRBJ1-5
CASSFHNQPQHF
TGTGCCAGCAGTTTTCATAATCAGCCCCAGCATTTT
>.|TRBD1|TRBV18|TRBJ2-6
CASSPPGQVLSGANVLTF
TGTGCCAGCTCACCACCGGGACAGGTGCTCTCTGGGGCCAACGTCCTGACTTTC
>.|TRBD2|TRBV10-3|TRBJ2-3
CAISGLAGGSSTDTQYF
TGTGCCATCAGTGGGCTAGCGGGGGGATCTAGCACAGATACGCAGTATTTT
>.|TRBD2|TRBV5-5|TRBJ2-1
CASSLVMLGRGFDNEQFF
TGTGCCAGCAGCTTGGTGATGTTGGGGCGGGGGTTCGACAATGAGCAGTTCTTC
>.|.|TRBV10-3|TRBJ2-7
CAISEFPDRTYEQYF
TGTGCCATCAGTGAGTTCCCCGACAGGACCTACGAGCAGTACTTC
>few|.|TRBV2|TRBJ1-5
CASSKGTLGKPQHF
TGTGCCAGCAGTAAGGGGACACTGGGGAAGCCCCAGCATTTT
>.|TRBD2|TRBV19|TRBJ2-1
CASSPGGYNEQFF
TGTGCCAGTAGCCCGGGGGGTTACAATGAGCAGTTCTTC
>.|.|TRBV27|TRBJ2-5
CASSLSNSQRVGIQETQYF
TGTGCCAGCAGTTTATCGAATTCCCAGCGGGTGGGGATCCAAGAGACCCAGTACTTC
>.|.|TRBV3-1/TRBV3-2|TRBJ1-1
CASSQVEGNTEAFF
TGTGCCAGCAGCCAAGTAGAGGGAAACACTGAAGCTTTCTTT
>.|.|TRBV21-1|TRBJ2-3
CASVTFLLDTQYF
TGTGCCAGCGTCACATTCCTCTTAGATACGCAGTATTTT
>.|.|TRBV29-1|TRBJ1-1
CSVKGVNTEAFF
TGCAGCGTAAAGGGGGTGAACACTGAAGCTTTCTTT
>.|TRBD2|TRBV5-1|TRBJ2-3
CASTPSAGTSGSTQYF
TGCGCCAGCACCCCCTCAGCAGGGACTAGCGGGAGTACGCAGTATTTT
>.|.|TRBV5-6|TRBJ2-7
CASSSNYEQYF
TGTGCCAGCAGCTCCAACTACGAGCAGTACTTC
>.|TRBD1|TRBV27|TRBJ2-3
CASSSLGTGVHTQYF
TGTGCCAGCAGTTCCCTCGGGACAGGGGTTCATACGCAGTATTTT
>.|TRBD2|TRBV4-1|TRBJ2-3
CASSQRETSGGPWDTQYF
TGCGCCAGCAGCCAGAGAGAGACTAGCGGGGGCCCGTGGGATACGCAGTATTTT
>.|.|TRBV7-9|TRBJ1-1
CASTILTDSSEAFF
TGTGCCAGCACTATCCTTACGGACAGCTCCGAAGCTTTCTTT
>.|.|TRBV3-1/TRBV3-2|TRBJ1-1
CASSPSGDLNTEAFF
TGTGCCAGCAGCCCTTCAGGGGATTTGAACACTGAAGCTTTCTTT
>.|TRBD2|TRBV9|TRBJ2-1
CASSVAPSGGQSNEQFF
TGTGCCAGCAGCGTAGCTCCCAGCGGGGGGCAGAGTAATGAGCAGTTCTTC
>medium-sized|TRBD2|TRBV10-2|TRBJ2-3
CASMGVLAGGLFGTDTQYF
TGCGCCAGCATGGGTGTTCTGGCGGGGGGGCTATTCGGCACAGATACGCAGTATTTT
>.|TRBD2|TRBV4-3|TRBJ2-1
CASSQEAGGRNEQFF
TGCGCCAGCAGCCAAGAAGCGGGGGGGCGCAATGAGCAGTTCTTC
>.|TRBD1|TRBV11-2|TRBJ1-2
CASSLDSQGAQGYTF
TGTGCCAGCAGCTTAGATTCTCAGGGGGCGCAAGGCTACACCTTC
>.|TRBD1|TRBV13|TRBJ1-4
CASSPPGQGGEKLFF
TGTGCCAGCAGCCCCCCCGGACAGGGCGGTGAAAAACTGTTTTTT